This T cell receptor beta chain comes out of a study of preoperative IRX-2 immunotherapy in early breast cancer. Treatment meaning: preoperative locoregional IRX-2 cytokine immunotherapy. The repertoire was sequenced with immunoSEQ multiplex PCR; TCRdb's copy has only in-frame clones and lacks some. This table holds roughly 29,000 clones, around 90% found once. CDR3 length: 16 residues. V was clipped by 2 bases and J by 3 bases, with 14 bases between them. The germline V gene encodes CDR1 SEHNR and CDR2 FQNEAQ (reference sequence). This material was collected from a patient treated with IRX-2 immunotherapy. The gene calls are TRBV7-9 and TRBJ1-5; the D gene is possibly TRBD1 (5 bases). The clonotype comes from a human donor with breast cancer. CDR3 amino acids: CASSLSSGTLNQPQHF. The DNA for the CDR3 is TGTGCCAGCAGCTTATCATCCGGGACCCTCAATCAGCCCCAGCATTTT.